This T cell receptor (beta chain) was retrieved from a study of CD8 T cells in ankylosing spondylitis. From the 5' RACE reads, TCRdb called clonotypes with MiXCR, one entry per CDR3 protein. The repertoire has 200,000 to 250,000 distinct CDR3 sequences, about 10% of them found once; the top ten carry over 20%. This clonotype was observed a handful of times. This CDR3 has 14 residues. The germline gives CDR1 SQVTM, CDR2 ANQGSEA. Trimming removed 3 bases at V and 4 bases at J, with 14 bases between. Sequenced material: blood, either unsorted or a sorted T cell fraction (not recorded which). V is TRBV29-1 and J is TRBJ2-3; D is perhaps TRBD1 (5 bases). The receptor was derived from a male donor with ankylosing spondylitis or in good health (not recorded which). The CDR3 reads CSVDSRDHPDTQYF. In DNA form, the CDR3 reads TGCAGCGTTGATAGCAGGGATCATCCAGATACGCAGTATTTT.